What follows is one T cell receptor beta chain and its context. No antigen is known for it. The data were taken from a study of cytomegalovirus exposure and HLA in healthy donors. Regarding the study as a whole: Some TCR beta chains (roughly 160 of them) were listed as cytomegalovirus-associated.

PCR employed 60 Vbeta and 13 Jbeta primers. Generated by immunoSEQ multiplex PCR, the TCRdb table keeps only in-frame clones and is missing some. The sample spans tens of thousands of clones; the ten largest clones claim less than 15%. The clonotype was recovered from a young woman in good health and CMV-seropositive. Sequences were obtained from PBMCs.

The CDR3 sequence is CASSPTGSEAFF. The CDR3 nucleotides are TGTGCCAGCTCACCAACCGGTTCTGAAGCTTTCTTT. This rearrangement joins TRBV18 to TRBJ1-1; no clear D. V was pared by 2 bases and J by 6 bases, with 7 bases between. There are 12 residues in the CDR3. In germline, CDR1 is KGHSH, CDR2 LQKENI.